The 23 T cell receptor beta chains given below trace back to one sample, sequenced in a study of T cell changes during pregnancy in multiple sclerosis. Assay: immunoSEQ multiplex PCR; the TCRdb copy retains only in-frame clones and omits some. In the table there are some 50,000 clones, about 91% of which are singletons. The sequencing used CD8+ T cells from peripheral blood mononuclear cells, collected in the second trimester of pregnancy. These receptors were collected from a female donor with multiple sclerosis, enrolled in a pregnancy study.

The rearrangement joins TRBV25-1 to TRBJ1-1, with 7 bases identical to TRBD1. V lost 5 bases, J lost 3 bases, and 9 bases stayed unmatched. The CDR3 is 15 amino acids. Looked up from germline, CDR1 is MGHDK and CDR2 is SYGVNS. CDR3 sequence reads: CASSLARDSYTEAFF. The CDR3 region has the DNA TGTGCCAGCAGTCTTGCTCGGGACAGCTACACTGAAGCTTTCTTT.

The chain combines TRBV15 with TRBJ1-5, with 7 bases identical to TRBD1. In germline, CDR1 is LNHNV, CDR2 YYDKDF (reference sequence). V lost 2 bases and J lost 9; bases outside the gene matches: 10. There are 15 residues in the CDR3. This CDR3 reads CATSRPGDSEGPQHF. DNA for the CDR3: TGTGCCACCAGCAGACCCGGGGACAGCGAGGGGCCCCAGCATTTT.

The rearrangement links TRBV14 to TRBJ1-2; TRBD1 agrees at 7 bases. The CDR3 is 16 amino acids. V was clipped by 2 bases and J by 2 bases; unmatched bases: 8. Germline lookup yields CDR1 SGHDN and CDR2 FVKESK. The CDR3 DNA sequence: TGTGCCAGCAGCCAAACTAGCGGGACAGTCAACTATGGCTACACCTTC. Its translation: CASSQTSGTVNYGYTF.

The chain carries TRBV9 and TRBJ2-7; possibly TRBD1 for D (6 bases). The CDR3 extends over 15 amino acids. V was cut by 0 bases and J by 0 bases, with 10 bases left in between. Germline V CDR1 and CDR2: SGDLS, YYNGEE. This CDR3 reads CASSVGTGSSYEQYF. For the CDR3, the DNA is TGTGCCAGCAGCGTAGGAACAGGGAGCTCCTACGAGCAGTACTTC.

The chain links TRBV13 to TRBJ1-1; D is undetermined. This CDR3 has 11 amino acids. The germline gives CDR1 PRHDT, CDR2 FYEKMQ (reference sequence). Trimming removed 0 bases at V and 8 bases at J, with 4 bases between. CDR3: CASSLGVEAFF. DNA of the CDR3: TGTGCCAGCAGCTTAGGTGTAGAAGCTTTCTTT.

This sequence joins TRBV9 and TRBJ1-1; D is perhaps TRBD1 (6 bases). Germline assignment: CDR1 SGDLS and CDR2 YYNGEE. The germline V and J ends were trimmed by 3 bases and 5 bases, with 11 bases remaining between them. This CDR3 is 13 amino acids long. The CDR3 coding sequence is TGTGCCAGCAGCGCGATAACAGGGACTGAAGCTTTCTTT. It codes for CASSAITGTEAFF. Filled out from reference TRBV9 and TRBJ1-1, the complete variable domain reads DSGVTQTPKHLITATGQRVTLRCSPRSGDLSVYWYQQSLDQGLQFLIQYYNGEERAKGNILERFSAQQFPDLHSELNLSSLELGDSALYFCASSAITGTEAFFGQGTRLTVV.

The V call is TRBV6-4, the J call TRBJ2-1; TRBD2 aligns across 12 bases. The CDR3 is 15 residues long. The V gene's germline CDR1 is MRHNA and CDR2 SNTAGT. Germline trimming cut 4 bases from V and 5 bases from J; bases unmatched to any gene: 3. CDR3 DNA sequence: TGTGCCAGCAGTGTCCTAGCGGGGGGGCACAATGAGCAGTTCTTC. Protein: CASSVLAGGHNEQFF.

The V call is TRBV6-5, the J call TRBJ2-3, with 8 bases that match TRBD1. V trimming: 2 bases; J trimming: 1 base; junction bases outside the gene matches: 5. Germline-derived CDR1 and CDR2 are MNHEY and SVGAGI. This CDR3 has 16 amino acids. In DNA form, the CDR3 reads TGTGCCAGCAGTTACACACAGGGGGACCGCACAGATACGCAGTATTTT. It codes for CASSYTQGDRTDTQYF.

As to this clone: A junction boundary mismatches the germline segment, possibly from a read error. The chain links TRBV7-6 to TRBJ2-6; D assignment may be TRBD1 or TRBD2 (5 bases each). Germline loops: CDR1 SGHVS, CDR2 FNYEAQ. CDR3 length equals 18 residues. CDR3 nucleotides: TGTGCCAGCAGCCTAGCCCGTAGGGCAGGGCCTGGGGCCAACGTCCTGACTTTC. Its translation: CASSLARRAGPGANVLTF. Full variable domain (rest looked up from reference TRBV7-6 and TRBJ2-6): GAGVSQSPRYKVTKRGQDVALRCDPISGHVSLYWYRQALGQGPEFLTYFNYEAQQDKSGLPNDRFSAERPEGSISTLTIQRTEQRDSAMYRCASSLARRAGPGANVLTFGAGSRLTVL.

The rearrangement uses TRBV7-9 and TRBJ1-4, with D possibly being TRBD1 (6 bases). Trimming removed 5 bases at V and 4 bases at J, with 11 bases between. The CDR3 is made up of 14 amino acids. The germline CDR1 and CDR2 sequences are SEHNR and FQNEAQ (reference sequence). The CDR3: CASSPADSNEKLFF. The CDR3 coding sequence is TGTGCCAGCAGCCCTGCGGACAGTAATGAAAAACTGTTTTTT.

This chain links TRBV4-3 with TRBJ2-3, with a weak D call TRBD2 (5 bases). The germline CDR1 and CDR2 sequences are LGHNA and YSLEER. The CDR3 has 17 amino acids. V lost 1 base, J lost 0 bases, and 14 bases lay in between. CDR3 in DNA: TGCGCCAGCAGCCAAGGATGGACTGGATCTAGCACAGATACGCAGTATTTT. Translated, it gives CASSQGWTGSSTDTQYF.

V and J are TRBV11-3 and TRBJ2-1; D is uncertain. V gave up 3 bases and J gave up 6 bases, with 9 bases separating them. The germline gives CDR1 SGHNT, CDR2 YENEEA. CDR3 size: 13 residues. As DNA, the CDR3 is TGTGCCAGCAGCTTTCCCAATAGCAATGAGCAGTTCTTC. Amino acids: CASSFPNSNEQFF.

The CDR3 DNA follows: TGCGCCAGCAGCCCACAGCCCCATCAGCCCCAGCATTTT. It is translated as CASSPQPHQPQHF. The rearrangement joins TRBV4-1 to TRBJ1-5; D is unresolved. The CDR3 length is 13 residues. Germline V lookup: CDR1 MGHRA, CDR2 YSYEKL. Trimming removed 4 bases from V and 5 bases from J, with 9 bases in between.

This clone was seen more than once but under ten times. The identical CDR3 is also encoded by other nucleotide sequences in the sample. The chain combines TRBV6-1 with TRBJ1-1; D is unclear. Germline assignment: CDR1 MNHNS and CDR2 SASEGT. The CDR3 has 14 amino acids. V shed 3 bases and J shed 0 bases, with 8 bases lying between them. The CDR3 protein is CASSEVPVNTEAFF. DNA for the CDR3: TGTGCCAGCAGTGAGGTTCCGGTGAACACTGAAGCTTTCTTT.

The chain combines TRBV21-1 with TRBJ1-6; TRBD1 was called by the table and not checked on the DNA. TRBV21-1 is termed a pseudogene. The CDR3 is 15 residues long. CDR3 amino acids: CASTHVRQVYSPLHF. The CDR3, as DNA: TGTGCCAGCACCCACGTGAGACAGGTGTACTCACCCCTCCACTTT.

A few counts support this clone. Distinct nucleotide sequences in the sample also encode this CDR3. The chain links TRBV19 to TRBJ1-1; D ambiguous. Trimming removed 3 bases from V and 0 bases from J, with 5 bases in between. Germline V gene sequence: CDR1 LNHDA, CDR2 SQIVND (reference sequence). The CDR3 contains 13 residues. The CDR3 sequence: CASSISLNTEAFF. The DNA of the CDR3 is TGTGCCAGTAGTATTAGTTTGAACACTGAAGCTTTCTTT. Complete variable domain (other parts from reference TRBV19 and TRBJ1-1): DGGITQSPKYLFRKEGQNVTLSCEQNLNHDAMYWYRQDPGQGLRLIYYSQIVNDFQKGDIAEGYSVSREKKESFPLTVTSAQKNPTAFYLCASSISLNTEAFFGQGTRLTVV.

This chain joins TRBV9 and TRBJ2-3; TRBD2 aligns across 8 bases. The J segment lost 2 bases and the V segment lost 7 bases, leaving 9 bases of the junction unmatched. This CDR3 comprises 15 residues. CDR1 is SGDLS and CDR2 is YYNGEE in the germline V gene. The CDR3 loop reads CASALAGGFTDTQYF. CDR3 bases: TGTGCCAGCGCTCTTGCGGGGGGATTCACAGATACGCAGTATTTT.

This clone was recorded once. The chain joins TRBV7-6 to TRBJ1-1, with no clear D. V lost 1 base and J 6 bases, leaving 12 bases between the germline ends. The CDR3 consists of 14 residues. In germline, CDR1 is SGHVS, CDR2 FNYEAQ. The CDR3 here is CASSLEAGSSEAFF. The DNA for the CDR3 is TGTGCCAGCAGCTTAGAGGCAGGATCTTCTGAAGCTTTCTTT.

The rearrangement uses TRBV10-3 and TRBJ2-3, with TRBD1 identical over 8 bases. CDR3 length: 17 residues. Trimming cost V 4 bases and J 6 bases; bases outside gene matches: 15. Germline CDR1 and CDR2: ENHRY and SYGVKD. The CDR3 spells CAISAYRGSDFGDTQYF. The CDR3 region has the DNA TGTGCCATCAGTGCTTACAGGGGGTCGGATTTTGGTGATACGCAGTATTTT.

The CDR3 DNA sequence: TGCGCCAGCAGCTTGGCCTCACCTAGACATGAGCAGTTCTTC. Its translation is CASSLASPRHEQFF. The chain couples TRBV5-1 to TRBJ2-1; D gene unclear. The CDR3 consists of 14 residues. V lost 0 bases and J lost 8, with 12 bases in between. From germline, CDR1 is SGHRS and CDR2 YFSETQ. The entire variable domain, with the rest obtained from reference TRBV5-1 and TRBJ2-1, is as follows: KAGVTQTPRYLIKTRGQQVTLSCSPISGHRSVSWYQQTPGQGLQFLFEYFSETQRNKGNFPGRFSGRQFSNSRSEMNVSTLELGDSALYLCASSLASPRHEQFFGPGTRLTVL.

This sequence joins TRBV10-1 and TRBJ2-4; D is perhaps TRBD2 (5 bases). Trimming stripped 5 bases from V and 2 bases from J, with 16 bases between. This CDR3 region has 16 residues. Germline CDR1 WNHNN, CDR2 SYGVQD (reference sequence). The CDR3 region has the DNA TGCGCCAGCAGTTTGCCCCACGGGGTCCCCAAAAACATTCAGTACTTC. It translates to CASSLPHGVPKNIQYF.

The chain joins TRBV28 to TRBJ2-3; TRBD2 matches at 8 bases. Trimming removed 3 bases from V and 2 bases from J; junction bases left unmatched: 4. The CDR3 is made up of 15 amino acids. Germline V CDR1 and CDR2: MDHEN, SYDVKM. CDR3 residues: CASSFGGGFTDTQYF. CDR3 DNA: TGTGCCAGCAGTTTCGGCGGGGGGTTCACAGATACGCAGTATTTT.

The chain has TRBV15 and TRBJ1-6; no clear D. V gave up 0 bases and J gave up 3 bases, with 9 bases separating them. Looked up from germline, CDR1 is LNHNV and CDR2 is YYDKDF (reference sequence). The CDR3 sequence is 16 residues long. The CDR3 is CATSREEAFYNSPLHF. The CDR3 DNA reads TGTGCCACCAGCAGAGAGGAGGCCTTCTATAATTCACCCCTCCACTTT.